The next 31 T cell receptor beta chains were all read from a single sample in a study of blood T cells in healthy people across ages. A second PCR, run for 7 to 11 cycles, used a sample-barcoded 5' primer plus a J-beta primer mix. TCRdb passed the 5' RACE reads through MiXCR, listing each CDR3 protein once. The table lists about 680,000 distinct CDR3 sequences, about 52% of them singletons. Sequencing input: blood. The origin of the receptors is a woman aged 55-69 years in good health.

This chain joins TRBV5-1 and TRBJ2-1, with a tentative D call TRBD1 (5 bases). The V end was cut by 4 bases, the J end by 1 base, with 12 bases between. The CDR3 spans 15 residues. Germline-derived CDR1 and CDR2 are SGHRS and YFSETQ. The chain's CDR3 is CASSTRQPSYNEQFF. In DNA, the CDR3 is TGCGCCAGCAGCACACGACAGCCTTCCTACAATGAGCAGTTCTTC.

The rearrangement joins TRBV20-1 to TRBJ2-4, with D possibly called TRBD1 or TRBD2 (7 bases each). CDR1 and CDR2 (germline): DFQATT, SNEGSKA (reference sequence). This CDR3 has 15 residues. The V end lost 0 bases, the J end lost 15 bases, and 24 bases lay between the germline ends. CDR3 coding DNA: TGCAGTGCTAGAGATACGACAGGGACGGGGAGGGAGCGGTACTTC. As protein: CSARDTTGTGRERYF.

V is TRBV12-3 or TRBV12-4 and J is TRBJ1-2; D is uncertain. The CDR3 totals 13 residues. V lost 3 bases and J 1 base, leaving 6 bases between the germline ends. The CDR3 is CASSFTNNYGYTF. CDR3 sequence (DNA): TGTGCCAGCAGTTTTACGAATAACTATGGCTACACCTTC.

This chain joins TRBV24-1 and TRBJ2-1, with 8 bases identical to TRBD2. Germline V gene sequence: CDR1 KGHDR, CDR2 SFDVKD. Germline trimming cut 9 bases from V and 7 bases from J; bases unmatched to any gene: 7. The CDR3 is 13 amino acids. The CDR3 bases are TGTGCCACCGCTGGACTAGCCGCTAATGAGCAGTTCTTC. Its translation: CATAGLAANEQFF.

The genes are TRBV4-1 and TRBJ2-5; possible D gene TRBD1, 5 bases. The germline V and J ends were trimmed by 2 bases and 10 bases, with 17 bases remaining between them. Germline CDR1 and CDR2: MGHRA and YSYEKL. The CDR3 has 14 residues. In nucleotides, the CDR3 is TGCGCCAGCAGCCAACCTATACAAGGCAGGGTCCAGTACTTC. Its protein product is CASSQPIQGRVQYF.

This clonotype has just a few counts. The chain recombines TRBV6-6 with TRBJ2-5; D might be TRBD2 (5 bases). Trimming took 0 bases from V and 11 from J, leaving 13 bases between them. The CDR3 runs to 13 residues. Per the germline V gene, CDR1 is MNHNY and CDR2 is SVGAGI (reference sequence). The CDR3 nucleotides are TGTGCCAGCAGTTACTCGGGCGTCTGGGAGCAGTACTTC. It encodes CASSYSGVWEQYF.

The genes are TRBV5-1 and TRBJ2-5; D assignment may be TRBD1 or TRBD2 (5 bases each). Trimming took off 0 bases at V and 4 bases at J, with 10 bases between the two ends. The CDR3 has 14 residues. CDR1 is SGHRS, CDR2 YFSETQ, per germline. The CDR3 coding sequence is TGCGCCAGCAGCTTGGGTTCGGGGCCAGAGACCCAGTACTTC. Translation: CASSLGSGPETQYF.

The table lists this clonotype with a few counts. The rearrangement uses TRBV27 and TRBJ2-3; 8 positions agree with TRBD2. Germline trimming cut 0 bases from V and 4 bases from J; bases unmatched to any gene: 0. Per the germline V gene, CDR1 is MNHEY and CDR2 is SMNVEV (reference sequence). CDR3 size: 14 residues. As DNA, the CDR3 is TGTGCCAGCAGTTTATCCGGGAGGGCAGATACGCAGTATTTT. Amino acid sequence: CASSLSGRADTQYF.

The chain employs TRBV5-1 and TRBJ2-7; 7 bases match TRBD1. The DNA matches TRBJ2-5 better at its end, which makes the J call doubtful. CDR1 and CDR2 from the germline V gene are SGHRS and YFSETQ. CDR3 length: 13 residues. The CDR3 bases are TGCGCCAGCAGCAAGGGGGCCGAAGAGACCCAGTACTTC. Protein sequence: CASSKGAEETQYF.

CDR3 amino acids: CAISESGVGAEAFF. The CDR3 DNA is TGTGCCATCAGTGAGTCGGGTGTGGGGGCTGAAGCTTTCTTT. The rearrangement uses TRBV10-3 and TRBJ1-1, with D perhaps TRBD1 (5 bases). This CDR3 contains 14 residues. Trimming removed 0 bases at V and 6 bases at J, with 11 bases between. The germline CDR1 and CDR2 sequences are ENHRY and SYGVKD.

The J gene is TRBJ2-7, the V gene TRBV20-1, with 7 bases fitting TRBD2. V gave up 5 bases and J gave up 7 bases; unmatched junction bases: 20. Germline V gene data show CDR1 as DFQATT and CDR2 as SNEGSKA (reference sequence). The CDR3 is 16 amino acids. The CDR3 sequence is CSAGGSGGRTLLEQYF. The CDR3 DNA sequence: TGCAGTGCTGGAGGCTCGGGGGGACGGACCCTCCTGGAGCAGTACTTC.

There are a few counts of this clonotype. DNA for the CDR3: TGTGCCAGCAGCGTAGCGTCCCTCGACAATGAGCAGTTCTTC. As protein: CASSVASLDNEQFF. The gene calls are TRBV9 and TRBJ2-1; no firm D call. V lost 0 bases to trimming and J lost 5 bases, with 9 bases between them. The CDR3 contains 14 residues. CDR1 and CDR2 (germline): SGDLS, YYNGEE.

The rearrangement joins TRBV24-1 to TRBJ2-1; D call uncertain. The CDR3 totals 13 residues. Germline values: CDR1 KGHDR, CDR2 SFDVKD. V lost 4 bases and J lost 11, with 14 bases in between. The CDR3 region is CATSDPSSEKQFF. CDR3 DNA sequence: TGTGCCACCAGTGACCCCTCCTCCGAAAAGCAGTTCTTC.

This chain uses TRBV29-1 with TRBJ2-7; TRBD2 matches at 11 bases. In germline, CDR1 is SQVTM, CDR2 ANQGSEA. The CDR3 spans 15 residues. Germline trimming cut 2 bases from V and 7 bases from J; bases unmatched to any gene: 10. Here the CDR3 reads CSVEPSGRPHNEQYF. The CDR3 bases are TGCAGCGTTGAACCTAGCGGGAGGCCCCACAATGAGCAGTACTTC.

The J gene is TRBJ1-6, the V gene TRBV3-1, with TRBD1 matching over 7 bases. The germline V gene encodes CDR1 LGHDT and CDR2 YNNKEL (reference sequence). This CDR3 is 14 amino acids long. V was clipped by 5 bases and J by 7 bases; unmatched bases: 5. CDR3 in DNA: TGTGCCAGCAGCAGGGACAGAGTCAATTCACCCCTCCACTTT. This gives the protein CASSRDRVNSPLHF.

The J gene is TRBJ2-1, the V gene TRBV18; D is ambiguous. The CDR3 is made up of 16 amino acids. V was clipped by 2 bases and J by 0 bases, with 11 bases between them. Germline CDR1 and CDR2: KGHSH and LQKENI. CDR3 sequence reads: CASSPSAPSSYNEQFF. Written as DNA, the CDR3 is TGTGCCAGCTCACCATCGGCCCCGAGCTCCTACAATGAGCAGTTCTTC.

The sample holds a few counts of this clonotype. The chain employs TRBV7-2 and TRBJ2-3; D is unclear. Trimming left V 5 bases short and J 2 bases short, with 11 bases between. CDR3 length: 14 residues. From germline, CDR1 is SGHTA and CDR2 FQGNSA. CDR3 residues: CASSPSWYTDTQYF. DNA for the CDR3: TGTGCCAGCAGCCCGTCGTGGTACACAGATACGCAGTATTTT.

The rearrangement links TRBV11-3 to TRBJ2-1; D gene unclear. Trimming stripped 5 bases from V and 2 bases from J, with 10 bases between. Germline V gives CDR1 SGHNT, CDR2 YENEEA. The CDR3 sequence is 14 residues long. CDR3 DNA: TGTGCCAGCAGCCAGGACCCTACCTACAATGAGCAGTTCTTC. Translation: CASSQDPTYNEQFF.

This clonotype has just a few counts. V gene TRBV6-1 combines with J gene TRBJ2-1; 8 bases line up with TRBD2. The CDR3 runs 14 residues. CDR1 and CDR2 from the germline V gene are MNHNS and SASEGT. The junction had 8 bases not matched to a gene; V was cut back by 8 bases and J by 5 bases. CDR3 sequence: CASLALRGDNEQFF. In nucleotides, the CDR3 is TGTGCCAGCTTGGCCTTGCGGGGGGACAATGAGCAGTTCTTC.

This rearrangement joins TRBV20-1 to TRBJ2-5; 7 bases fit TRBD1. CDR1 and CDR2 (germline): DFQATT, SNEGSKA (reference sequence). The CDR3 totals 13 residues. The V and J ends lost 6 bases and 5 bases, in that order; junction bases with no gene match: 9. The CDR3 DNA is TGCAGTGCCGGGACGACAGGGTTGGAGACCCAGTACTTC. The encoded protein is CSAGTTGLETQYF.

This clonotype was observed a few times. V usage is TRBV12-3 or TRBV12-4 and J usage is TRBJ1-2, with 9 bases that match TRBD1. The CDR3 runs 13 residues. Germline trimming cut 7 bases from V and 8 bases from J; bases unmatched to any gene: 8. The chain's CDR3 is CASIQTGGGGYTF. CDR3 DNA sequence: TGTGCCAGCATCCAGACAGGGGGAGGCGGCTACACCTTC.

This clonotype came up many times. The chain is built from TRBV29-1 and TRBJ2-7; 9 bases line up with TRBD1. The end of the DNA is better explained by TRBJ2-5, so the J call may be wrong. CDR1 and CDR2 (germline): SQVTM, ANQGSEA. The CDR3 runs to 12 residues. The CDR3 DNA sequence: TGCAGCGCCGGACAGGGGACGGAGACCCAGTACTTC. Its translation is CSAGQGTETQYF.

This chain joins TRBV7-6 and TRBJ2-1, with 14 bases matching TRBD2. J lost 8 bases, V lost 6 bases, and 3 bases had no gene match. This CDR3 has 14 residues. From germline, CDR1 is SGHVS and CDR2 FNYEAQ. The CDR3 DNA is TGTGCCAGCAGGACTAGCGGGAGGGCCCATGAGCAGTTCTTC. Translation: CASRTSGRAHEQFF.

This chain joins TRBV28 and TRBJ2-7, with D uncertain. The ends were cut back, 4 bases at V and 5 bases at J, with 9 bases in the middle. Looked up from germline, CDR1 is MDHEN and CDR2 is SYDVKM. CDR3 length: 12 amino acids. The CDR3 reads CASSSRQNEQYF. The CDR3 nucleotides read TGTGCCAGCAGTTCCCGGCAGAACGAGCAGTACTTC.

The gene calls are TRBV4-2 and TRBJ2-5; D is possibly TRBD2 (5 bases). Near its end, the DNA agrees better with TRBJ2-7, so the J call may be wrong. Germline V gene sequence: CDR1 LGHNA, CDR2 YNFKEQ. The CDR3 runs to 19 residues. Here the CDR3 DNA reads TGTGCCAGCAGCCAAGATGCCCTAATAGGGCGGAAACGAGGGTACGAGCAGTACTTC. Translation gives CASSQDALIGRKRGYEQYF.

The rearrangement links TRBV29-1 to TRBJ2-1; weak D call: TRBD2 (6 bases). Germline CDR1 reads SQVTM; CDR2 reads ANQGSEA. The CDR3 is made up of 17 amino acids. Trimming left V 1 base short and J 3 bases short, with 19 bases between. This chain's CDR3 is CSVEGSVVAAGYNEQFF. The DNA for the CDR3 is TGCAGCGTTGAAGGATCGGTCGTAGCGGCCGGCTACAATGAGCAGTTCTTC.

This chain links TRBV28 with TRBJ2-7; a weak D match, TRBD2 (5 bases). The DNA end is a closer match to TRBJ2-1, so the J assignment may be wrong. Germline CDR1 MDHEN, CDR2 SYDVKM. The CDR3 loop spans 14 amino acids. CDR3 in DNA: TGTGCCAGCAGTGTAGGCGGGTCGGCGAGTGAGCAGTTCTTC. Encoded protein: CASSVGGSASEQFF.

V is TRBV10-3 and J is TRBJ2-2; D remains ambiguous. V lost 0 bases, J lost 6 bases, and 5 bases lay in between. Germline CDR1 ENHRY, CDR2 SYGVKD. The CDR3 has 13 residues. The CDR3 sequence: CAISESNPGELFF. Written as DNA, the CDR3 is TGTGCCATCAGTGAGTCGAATCCCGGGGAGCTGTTTTTT.

The genes are TRBV18 and TRBJ1-6; D perhaps matches TRBD1 (5 bases). CDR1 KGHSH and CDR2 LQKENI come from the germline V gene. V lost 5 bases to trimming and J lost 8 bases, with 13 bases between them. The CDR3 has 14 residues. CDR3 in DNA: TGTGCCAGCTCAGAAAGGGGTGGTGATTCACCCCTCCACTTT. As protein: CASSERGGDSPLHF.

The chain recombines TRBV27 with TRBJ2-7, with D perhaps TRBD2 (5 bases). The CDR3 length is 13 residues. V was cut by 5 bases and J by 4 bases, with 12 bases left in between. Looked up from germline, CDR1 is MNHEY and CDR2 is SMNVEV (reference sequence). For the CDR3, the DNA is TGTGCCAGCAGTCTCGGGCCGGGATACGAGCAGTACTTC. Its translation: CASSLGPGYEQYF.

Only a few counts were recorded for this clonotype. The V call is TRBV7-9, the J call TRBJ2-1; tentative D call: TRBD1 (6 bases). Germline lookup yields CDR1 SEHNR and CDR2 FQNEAQ (reference sequence). Trimming took off 4 bases at V and 6 bases at J, with 19 bases between the two ends. This CDR3 is built from 16 residues. The chain's CDR3 is CASSSTHREMANEQFF. The CDR3 DNA is TGTGCCAGCAGCTCGACCCACAGGGAGATGGCCAATGAGCAGTTCTTC.